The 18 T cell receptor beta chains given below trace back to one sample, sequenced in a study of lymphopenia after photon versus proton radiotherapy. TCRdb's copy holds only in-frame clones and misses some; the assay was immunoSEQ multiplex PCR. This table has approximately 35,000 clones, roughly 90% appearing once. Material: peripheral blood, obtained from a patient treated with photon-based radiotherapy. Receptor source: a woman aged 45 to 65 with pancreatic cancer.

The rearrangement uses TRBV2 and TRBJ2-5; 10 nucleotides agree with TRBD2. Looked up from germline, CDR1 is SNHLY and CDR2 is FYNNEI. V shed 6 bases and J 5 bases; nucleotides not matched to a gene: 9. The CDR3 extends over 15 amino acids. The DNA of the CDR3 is TGTGCCAGCAGGGCCTCTAGCGGGAGTGGGGAGACCCAGTACTTC. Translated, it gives CASRASSGSGETQYF. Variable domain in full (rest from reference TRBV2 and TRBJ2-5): EPEVTQTPSHQVTQMGQEVILRCVPISNHLYFYWYRQILGQKVEFLVSFYNNEISEKSEIFDDQFSVERPDGSNFTLKIRSTKLEDSAMYFCASRASSGSGETQYFGPGTRLLVL.

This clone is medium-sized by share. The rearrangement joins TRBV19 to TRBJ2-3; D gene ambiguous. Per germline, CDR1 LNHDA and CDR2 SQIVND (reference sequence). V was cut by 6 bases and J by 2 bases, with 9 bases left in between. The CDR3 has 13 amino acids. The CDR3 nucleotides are TGTGCCAGTAGCAGGAAGTCCACAGATACGCAGTATTTT. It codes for CASSRKSTDTQYF.

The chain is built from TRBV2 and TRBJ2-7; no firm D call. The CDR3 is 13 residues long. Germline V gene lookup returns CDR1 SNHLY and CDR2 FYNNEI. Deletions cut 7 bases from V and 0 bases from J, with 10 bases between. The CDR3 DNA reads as TGTGCCAGCATTTTTAGTGCCTCCTACGAGCAGTACTTC. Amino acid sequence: CASIFSASYEQYF.

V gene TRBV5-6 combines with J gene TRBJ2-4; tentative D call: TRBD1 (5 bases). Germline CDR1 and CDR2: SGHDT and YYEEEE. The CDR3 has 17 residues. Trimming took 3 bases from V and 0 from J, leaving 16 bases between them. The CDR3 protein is CASSSPRDSLAKNIQYF. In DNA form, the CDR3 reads TGTGCCAGCAGCTCACCCCGCGACAGCCTAGCCAAAAACATTCAGTACTTC.

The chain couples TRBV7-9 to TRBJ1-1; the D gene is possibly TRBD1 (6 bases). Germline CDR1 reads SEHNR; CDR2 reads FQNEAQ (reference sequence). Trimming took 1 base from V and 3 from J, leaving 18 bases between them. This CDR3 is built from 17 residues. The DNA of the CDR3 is TGTGCCAGCAGCTTAGGAAGTTGGGCGGGGGGGCACACTGAAGCTTTCTTT. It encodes CASSLGSWAGGHTEAFF.

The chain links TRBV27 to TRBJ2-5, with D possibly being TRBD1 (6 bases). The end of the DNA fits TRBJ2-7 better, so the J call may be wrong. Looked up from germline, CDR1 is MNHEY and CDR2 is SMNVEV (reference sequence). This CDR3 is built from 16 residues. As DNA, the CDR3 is TGTGCCAGCAGGCAATCCCCGGGACAAAGCTCATACGAGCAGTACTTC. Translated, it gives CASRQSPGQSSYEQYF.

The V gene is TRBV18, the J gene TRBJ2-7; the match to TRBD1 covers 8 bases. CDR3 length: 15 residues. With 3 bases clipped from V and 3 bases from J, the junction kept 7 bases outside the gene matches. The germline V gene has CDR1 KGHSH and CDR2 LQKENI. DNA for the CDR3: TGTGCCAGCTCACCGTCCAGGGGGCCCAACTACGAGCAGTACTTC. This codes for CASSPSRGPNYEQYF.

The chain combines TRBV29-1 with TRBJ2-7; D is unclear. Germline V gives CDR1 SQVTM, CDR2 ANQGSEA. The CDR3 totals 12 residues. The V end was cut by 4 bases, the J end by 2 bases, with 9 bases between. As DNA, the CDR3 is TGCAGCGTTGTAAAACCTCCCTACGAGCAGTACTTC. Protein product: CSVVKPPYEQYF.

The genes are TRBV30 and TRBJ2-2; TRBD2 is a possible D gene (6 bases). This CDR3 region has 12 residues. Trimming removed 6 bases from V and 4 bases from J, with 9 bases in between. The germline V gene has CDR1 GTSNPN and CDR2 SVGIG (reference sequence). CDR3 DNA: TGTGCCTGCTTCGGGGGCACCGGGGAGCTGTTTTTT. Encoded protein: CACFGGTGELFF.

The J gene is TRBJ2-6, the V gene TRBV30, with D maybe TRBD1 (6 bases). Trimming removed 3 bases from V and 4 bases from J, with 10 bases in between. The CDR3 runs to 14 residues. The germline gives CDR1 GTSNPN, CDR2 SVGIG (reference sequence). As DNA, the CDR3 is TGTGCCTGGAGGGCAGGGGCCGGGGCCAACGTCCTGACTTTC. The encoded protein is CAWRAGAGANVLTF.

The CDR3 loop reads CASSPRLASSTDTQYF. CDR3 nucleotide sequence: TGTGCCAGCAGCCCCCGACTAGCGTCTAGCACAGATACGCAGTATTTT. This chain joins TRBV9 and TRBJ2-3; 8 bases are a match to TRBD2. CDR1 is SGDLS, CDR2 YYNGEE, per germline. The CDR3 extends over 16 amino acids. The ends lost 4 bases at V and 0 bases at J; junction bases unmatched: 7.

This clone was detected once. In DNA, the CDR3 is TGTGCCAGCAGTGAGGGGTGGAGTACTGAAGCTTTCTTT. It translates to CASSEGWSTEAFF. V is TRBV25-1 and J is TRBJ1-1; D remains unclear. In germline, CDR1 is MGHDK, CDR2 SYGVNS. V was trimmed by 3 bases and J by 5 bases, leaving 10 bases between them. The CDR3 is 13 residues long.

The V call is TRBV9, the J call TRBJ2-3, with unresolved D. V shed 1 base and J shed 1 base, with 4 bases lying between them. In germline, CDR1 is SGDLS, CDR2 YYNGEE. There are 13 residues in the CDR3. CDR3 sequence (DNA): TGTGCCAGCAGCGTAATTGGCACAGATACGCAGTATTTT. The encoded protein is CASSVIGTDTQYF.

The CDR3 sequence: CASSIKASGYEQYF. For the CDR3, the DNA is TGTGCCAGTAGTATTAAGGCTAGCGGCTACGAGCAGTACTTC. The chain carries TRBV19 and TRBJ2-7, with 7 bases matching TRBD2. CDR3 size: 14 residues. Trimming cost V 3 bases and J 3 bases; bases outside gene matches: 5. CDR1 is LNHDA, CDR2 SQIVND, per germline (reference sequence).

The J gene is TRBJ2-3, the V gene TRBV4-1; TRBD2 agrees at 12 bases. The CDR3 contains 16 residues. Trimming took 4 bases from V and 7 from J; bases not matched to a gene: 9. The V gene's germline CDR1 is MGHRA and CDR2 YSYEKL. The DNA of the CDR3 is TGCGCCAGCAGCCTCGGTCTAGCGGGAGGGCCGAATACGCAGTATTTT. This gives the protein CASSLGLAGGPNTQYF.

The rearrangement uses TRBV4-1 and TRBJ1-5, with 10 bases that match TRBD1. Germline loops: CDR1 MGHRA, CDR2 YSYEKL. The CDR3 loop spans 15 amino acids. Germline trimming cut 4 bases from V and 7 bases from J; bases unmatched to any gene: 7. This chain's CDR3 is CASSPGQGMTQPQHF. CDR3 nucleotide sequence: TGCGCCAGCAGCCCGGGACAGGGGATGACACAGCCCCAGCATTTT.

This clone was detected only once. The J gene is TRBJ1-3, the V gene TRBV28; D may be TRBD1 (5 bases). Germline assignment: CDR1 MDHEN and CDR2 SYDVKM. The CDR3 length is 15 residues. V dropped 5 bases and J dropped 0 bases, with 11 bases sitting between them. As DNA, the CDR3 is TGTGCCAGCAGTCTGGACATTTTCTCTGGAAACACCATATATTTT. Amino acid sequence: CASSLDIFSGNTIYF.

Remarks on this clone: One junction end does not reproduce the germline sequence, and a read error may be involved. The CDR3 sequence: CASSPSPGLENF. The CDR3 bases are TGTGCCAGCTCACCGTCCCCGGGACTAGAGAACTTC. The V and J genes are TRBV18 and TRBJ2-7, with 8 positions matching TRBD2. This CDR3 contains 12 residues. Germline assignment: CDR1 KGHSH and CDR2 LQKENI.